Sequencing of this T cell receptor (beta chain) was carried out in a study of shared clonotypes between healthy human individuals (dated by TCRdb to 2020 to 2021). Regarding the research as a whole: The cohort comprised a couple of women and a few men aged 18 to 49 years. Per donor, three plates each were used for CD4 naive and CD4 memory, two for CD8 naive, and one for CD8 memory. The study deeply sequenced blood TCR repertoires of several healthy adults to estimate repertoire size and the extent of clonotype sharing between individuals. To increase sequencing depth and limit assay-specific biases, different laboratories used diverse techniques to prepare libraries and sequence TCR repertoires. Leukapheresis yielded between about 0.94 and 10 billion PBMCs per donor.

The paper's findings and limits, for the study overall: The small number of donors limited the genetic and exposure-history diversity represented. Sampling was restricted to blood, and TCR repertoires in tissues likely differ from the TCR repertoires found in blood. Rarefaction of sorted-subset datasets indicated incomplete sequencing despite the large sequencing depth. Clonotypes shared by all four sorted-subset donors showed higher generation probabilities than non-shared clonotypes. Approximately 5% of naive CD4, 3% to 3.5% of naive CD8, approximately 2.2% of memory CD4, and 0.35% to 0.5% of memory CD8 clonotypes were shared across a handful of donors. Naive subsets generally had larger estimated clonotype richness than memory subsets. Pairwise subsampling indicated that sequencing depth was expected to affect the degree of clonotype sharing among donors.

Note on this clone: The antigen this receptor binds is unknown. No clone much larger than this one lies a single base away; base qualities are absent. This specimen includes other DNA sequences encoding the same CDR3.

Including cysteine and phenylalanine, the CDR3 has 14 amino acids. CDR3 DNA only is kept here, 42 bases in frame from base 1. The germline V gene (reference sequence) gives CDR1 as LNHNV and CDR2 as YYDKDF. V loses 0 bases, J loses 2 bases, and the germline ends lie 8 bases apart. The donors were healthy, HIV-negative adults with no recently reported acute infections or vaccinations. Every donor was a Caucasian adult living in Nashville, Tennessee, USA. Magnetic negative selection was used to enrich CD4+ T cells, after which naive cells were positively selected on CD45RA and the negative fraction became the memory subset. Blood was obtained by leukapheresis, after which PBMCs were separated by Ficoll-Histopaque density gradient centrifugation and cryopreserved in liquid nitrogen vapor phase. Analytical flow cytometry was used to check the purity and quantity of every magnetically sorted T cell population. Genomic DNA was isolated from each sorted fraction and quantified by UV absorbance on a Nanodrop 2000c.

Using the deep immunoSEQ assay, TCR CDR3 regions were amplified from genomic DNA by multiplex PCR. Extracted genomic DNA from each cell subset was spread evenly across all wells of several immunoSEQ 96-well plates, with each plate serving as a replicate. For sorted subsets, about 200 ng genomic DNA, equal to about 30,000 T cell genomes, was loaded into each replicate PCR. Purified libraries were measured with a Qubit 3.0 fluorometer, size-checked on a Bioanalyzer 2100, and measured again with the KAPA Library Quantification kit. Each immunoSEQ 96-well plate was sequenced on its own single-read 150-cycle Illumina NextSeq 550 flow cell. Regarding the original processing steps: The immunoSEQ output contained only junctional sequences without quality scores, so filtering could not match that applied to full-length reads. Sequences were annotated with PyIR, a Python wrapper for IgBLAST v1.9, and V/J genes and CDR3 were assigned using IMGT germline references. Any read was removed if the V/J assignment was weak (E-value above 1e-6), the CDR3 was missing, or the read contained stop codons, out-of-frame junctions, or ambiguous translated residues. A V3J clonotype was defined by an identical inferred V gene, J gene, and CDR3 amino acid sequence. Percentage overlap between repertoires was computed as shared unique clonotypes divided by the size of the smaller repertoire. Repertoire richness was assessed with RTK rarefaction, the Chao1 estimator, and Recon v2.1 estimates of unobserved clonotypes. For all TCRbeta clonotypes obtained by the gDNA method from a handful of donors, generation probabilities were computed with OLGA. Not all clones reach the TCRdb copy of this immuneACCESS table, which keeps in-frame sequences only. Checked studies attribute under half of the gap to unresolved V genes and leave the rest unexplained. That table supplies the V and J calls and clone size; D and trimming were determined from the DNA. The sample data list 2 million to 2.5 million clones, and approximately 96% of these were observed just once. 0.1% to 0.15% of the sample is in the top ten clones.

The source material was naive CD4+ T cells sorted from blood. The cell subset or site label of this sample denotes: CD45RA+ positively selected. The receptor comes from a man between 18 and 35 years old in good health. Rearrangement joined TRBV15 to TRBJ2-7; the D gene lacks a confident call. The bases are TGTGCCACCAGCAGAGATCGGGCAGCCTACGAGCAGTACTTC. This encodes CATSRDRAAYEQYF.